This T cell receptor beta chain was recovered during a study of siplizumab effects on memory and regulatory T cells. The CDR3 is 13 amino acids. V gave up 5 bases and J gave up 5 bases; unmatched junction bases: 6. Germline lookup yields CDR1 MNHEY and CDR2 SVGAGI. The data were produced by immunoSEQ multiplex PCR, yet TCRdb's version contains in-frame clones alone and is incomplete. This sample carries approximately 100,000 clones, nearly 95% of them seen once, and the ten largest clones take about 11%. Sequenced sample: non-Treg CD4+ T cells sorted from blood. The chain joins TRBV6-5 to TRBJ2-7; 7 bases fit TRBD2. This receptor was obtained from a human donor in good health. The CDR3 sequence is CASSRTSTHEQYF. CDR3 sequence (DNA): TGTGCCAGCAGTCGGACTAGTACCCACGAGCAGTACTTC.